This T cell receptor beta chain was sequenced in a study of blood T cells in healthy people across ages. Alongside a J-beta primer mix, a sample-barcoded 5' primer served in a second PCR lasting roughly 7 to 11 cycles. The template-switch adaptor was a 5' adaptor with 12 random nucleotides. It tagged each cDNA molecule. Via MiXCR, TCRdb re-called the 5' RACE reads, giving one row per CDR3 protein. The sample lists some 1.6 million distinct CDR3 sequences; around 36% were seen once. Individuals who donated were healthy Caucasians from Russia aged roughly 6 to 90. Per-sample PBMC isolation yielded at least 6 million cells. This clonotype appeared many times. CDR1 and CDR2 (germline): SQVTM, ANQGSEA. The CDR3 extends over 13 amino acids.

This receptor was obtained from a woman aged 25 to 39 in good health. The J gene is TRBJ2-7, the V gene TRBV29-1, with D possibly matching TRBD1 (5 bases). The sequenced sample was blood. The CDR3 DNA is TGCAGAAAAGGGGCAGAATTCTCCTACGAGCAGTACTTC. This sequence encodes CRKGAEFSYEQYF.